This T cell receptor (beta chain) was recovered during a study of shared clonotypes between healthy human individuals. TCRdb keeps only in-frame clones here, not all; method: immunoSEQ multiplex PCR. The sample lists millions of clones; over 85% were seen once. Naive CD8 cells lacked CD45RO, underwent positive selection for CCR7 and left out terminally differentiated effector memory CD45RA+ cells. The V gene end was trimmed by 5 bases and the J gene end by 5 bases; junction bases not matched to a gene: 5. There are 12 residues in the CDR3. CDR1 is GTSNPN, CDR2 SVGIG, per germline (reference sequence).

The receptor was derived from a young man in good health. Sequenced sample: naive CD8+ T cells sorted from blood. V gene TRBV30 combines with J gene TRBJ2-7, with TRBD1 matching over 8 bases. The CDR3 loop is CAWDRGRHEQYF. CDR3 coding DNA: TGTGCCTGGGACAGGGGTCGCCACGAGCAGTACTTC.